This T cell receptor beta chain was profiled in a study of identical twins. cDNA molecules carried unique molecular identifiers, and template switching added a universal primer site. TCRdb redid the calling of the 5' RACE reads with MiXCR, one entry per CDR3 protein. The sample lists some 560,000 distinct CDR3 sequences; nearly 10% were seen once. Details on this clonotype: Its matching antigen is unknown.

Study-wide findings and caveats: Surplus twin overlap in beta out-of-frame sequences was less pronounced. Partly confounded zero-insertion analyses could result from invariant MAIT and iNKT cells. Whereas memory repertoires showed no such difference, abundant cord blood beta clonotypes carried fewer insertions.

After removal of 10 bases from V and 13 bases from J, the junction contained 10 bases not matched to a gene. The CDR3 consists of 11 residues. The germline CDR1 and CDR2 sequences are LNHDA and SQIVND (reference sequence). Separately, the same data were catalogued under a study of yellow fever vaccine responses in identical twins.

The sequenced sample consisted of PBMCs. The chain links TRBV19 to TRBJ2-3; the match to TRBD2 covers 8 bases. This clonotype was obtained from a young woman in good health. CDR3 sequence (DNA): TGTGCCACCTCACTAGCGGAAGCCAAGTATTTT. This translates into CATSLAEAKYF.